The 19 T cell receptor beta chains listed next were all sequenced from one sample in a study of early T cells in non-severe SARS-CoV-2 infection. TCRdb redid the calling of the 5' RACE reads with MiXCR, one entry per CDR3 protein. The sample includes roughly 100,000 distinct CDR3 sequences, roughly 15% of them seen just once. Sample: whole blood. The receptors originated from an adult who was a healthcare worker with PCR-confirmed SARS-CoV-2 infection or an uninfected control (not recorded which).

For this clonotype: A read error may produce the germline difference seen at one junction end. The V gene is TRBV7-7, the J gene TRBJ2-1; D gene uncertain. The CDR3 contains 13 residues. CDR1 and CDR2 (germline): SSHAT, FNYEAQ (reference sequence). CDR3 DNA sequence: TGTGCTAGCAGCTTATCCCGGTTGGGTGAGCAGTTCTTC. This sequence encodes CASSLSRLGEQFF.

In its sample, this clonotype was seen a few times. The chain couples TRBV5-1 to TRBJ2-7; D gene uncertain. The CDR3 extends over 15 amino acids. Per germline, CDR1 SGHRS and CDR2 YFSETQ. With 0 bases removed from V and 0 bases from J, the gap between germline ends came to 10 bases. The CDR3, as DNA: TGCGCCAGCAGCTTGGACCCGGGCCCCTCCTACGAGCAGTACTTC. This sequence encodes CASSLDPGPSYEQYF.

This clonotype was found many times. The chain employs TRBV5-4 and TRBJ2-1; the match to TRBD2 covers 10 bases. From germline, CDR1 is SGHNT and CDR2 YYREEE (reference sequence). The CDR3 has 14 residues. Trimming cost V 0 bases and J 15 bases; bases outside gene matches: 9. The CDR3 sequence: CASSLVTSGVSWFF. CDR3 coding DNA: TGTGCCAGCAGCTTGGTTACTAGCGGGGTGTCTTGGTTCTTC.

The chain couples TRBV2 to TRBJ1-1; no definite D call. Per the germline V gene, CDR1 is SNHLY and CDR2 is FYNNEI. Trimming removed 5 bases at V and 0 bases at J, with 10 bases between. The CDR3 contains 14 residues. The CDR3, as DNA: TGTGCCAGCAGTCGGGAGGGTATGAACACTGAAGCTTTCTTT. It specifies CASSREGMNTEAFF.

The chain employs TRBV28 and TRBJ2-7; D unresolved. Trimming shortened V by 6 bases and J by 2 bases, and 8 bases separated the two germline ends. The CDR3 contains 12 residues. Germline V gene lookup returns CDR1 MDHEN and CDR2 SYDVKM. The CDR3 loop reads CASRETAYEQYF. CDR3 in DNA: TGTGCCAGCAGAGAAACAGCCTACGAGCAGTACTTC.

This clonotype came up many times. The V and J genes are TRBV12-3 or TRBV12-4 and TRBJ2-7; the match to TRBD1 covers 8 bases. The CDR3 has 15 residues. The ends lost 4 bases at V and 0 bases at J; junction bases unmatched: 5. The CDR3 nucleotides read TGTGCCAGCAGTTCACAGGGGGTTAGCTCCTACGAGCAGTACTTC. It yields the protein CASSSQGVSSYEQYF.

At least ten counts were recorded for this clonotype. The V and J genes are TRBV7-9 and TRBJ2-3; D gene unclear. Trimming took off 4 bases at V and 6 bases at J, with 14 bases between the two ends. CDR3 size: 14 residues. CDR1 and CDR2 (germline): SEHNR, FQNEAQ (reference sequence). The CDR3 protein is CASSSTGSWDTQYF. Written as DNA, the CDR3 is TGTGCCAGCAGCTCCACCGGGTCTTGGGATACGCAGTATTTT.

The chain has TRBV7-2 and TRBJ2-3; no firm D call. Per germline, CDR1 SGHTA and CDR2 FQGNSA. This CDR3 is built from 13 residues. V was cut by 5 bases and J by 4 bases, with 10 bases left in between. CDR3 bases: TGTGCCAGCAGCGTCCGCAGTGCAGATACGCAGTATTTT. Its protein is CASSVRSADTQYF.

This clonotype was found a few times. The rearrangement uses TRBV28 and TRBJ1-2, with D unclear. V lost 7 bases and J 4 bases, leaving 10 bases between the germline ends. This CDR3 contains 12 residues. Germline assignment: CDR1 MDHEN and CDR2 SYDVKM. The CDR3 here is CASKNRLYGYTF. In DNA form, the CDR3 reads TGTGCCAGCAAAAATAGGCTCTATGGCTACACCTTC.

V usage is TRBV3-1 and J usage is TRBJ1-1, with 8 bases fitting TRBD1. Germline CDR1 and CDR2: LGHDT and YNNKEL (reference sequence). V was pared by 1 base and J by 9 bases, with 7 bases of the junction left unmatched. The CDR3 is made up of 14 amino acids. The CDR3 loop is CASSQGRGRGKAFF. The CDR3 DNA follows: TGTGCCAGCAGCCAAGGCAGGGGGCGAGGAAAAGCTTTCTTT.

This clonotype appeared many times. V and J are TRBV11-3 and TRBJ2-1; D not certain. With 4 bases removed from V and 5 bases from J, the gap between germline ends came to 18 bases. Germline assignment: CDR1 SGHNT and CDR2 YENEEA. This CDR3 has 16 amino acids. CDR3 amino acids: CASSSQGTGPDNEQFF. For the CDR3, the DNA is TGTGCCAGCAGCTCCCAAGGTACTGGCCCCGACAATGAGCAGTTCTTC. Full variable domain (missing parts from reference TRBV11-3 and TRBJ2-1): EAGVVQSPRYKIIEKKQPVAFWCNPISGHNTLYWYLQNLGQGPELLIRYENEEAVDDSQLPKDRFSAERLKGVDSTLKIQPAELGDSAVYLCASSSQGTGPDNEQFFGPGTRLTVL.

This clonotype was seen more than once but under ten times. The chain has TRBV7-6 and TRBJ2-3; the D gene is possibly TRBD2 (6 bases). The V gene lost 1 base and the J gene lost 7 bases, with 12 bases spanning the gap. The CDR3 totals 14 residues. Per germline, CDR1 SGHVS and CDR2 FNYEAQ. The CDR3 coding sequence is TGTGCCAGCAGCTTAGATGGAGGGGTGAATACGCAGTATTTT. Its protein is CASSLDGGVNTQYF.

This clonotype came up many times. The V gene is TRBV6-5, the J gene TRBJ2-3; D uncertain. The CDR3 consists of 15 residues. CDR1 is MNHEY, CDR2 SVGAGI, per germline. The ends were cut back, 0 bases at V and 2 bases at J, with 9 bases in the middle. Written as DNA, the CDR3 is TGTGCCAGCAGTTACTCCGACTCCCACACAGATACGCAGTATTTT. Protein product: CASSYSDSHTDTQYF.

The rearrangement links TRBV10-3 to TRBJ1-4; D is undetermined. V lost 8 bases, J lost 2 bases, and 9 bases lay in between. CDR3 length equals 13 residues. CDR1 and CDR2 from the germline V gene are ENHRY and SYGVKD. The CDR3 nucleotides read TGTGCCATCGGTGTTTCGACTAATGAAAAACTGTTTTTT. Translated, it gives CAIGVSTNEKLFF.

This clonotype was seen repeatedly, ten times or more. The J gene is TRBJ1-1, the V gene TRBV9; D perhaps matches TRBD1 (5 bases). Germline lookup yields CDR1 SGDLS and CDR2 YYNGEE. The ends were cut back, 2 bases at V and 0 bases at J, with 8 bases in the middle. The CDR3 covers 14 residues. The CDR3: CASSVLGLNTEAFF. CDR3 sequence (DNA): TGTGCCAGCAGCGTGCTGGGGCTGAACACTGAAGCTTTCTTT.

This clonotype was found a few times. The J gene is TRBJ2-1, the V gene TRBV12-3 or TRBV12-4; TRBD2 matches 11 bases. Trimming removed 3 bases from V and 8 bases from J; junction bases left unmatched: 3. This CDR3 is built from 14 residues. The DNA for the CDR3 is TGTGCCAGCAGTTTTAGCGGGGGGGCCTATGAGCAGTTCTTC. It yields the protein CASSFSGGAYEQFF.

V and J are TRBV27 and TRBJ2-7; 9 positions match TRBD2. The germline V gene has CDR1 MNHEY and CDR2 SMNVEV (reference sequence). The CDR3 sequence is 15 residues long. The V and J ends lost 2 bases and 2 bases, in that order; junction bases with no gene match: 4. The CDR3 bases are TGTGCCAGCAGTTTAGGAGCGGGGGGACCCTACGAGCAGTACTTC. Translation: CASSLGAGGPYEQYF.

The sample holds one count of this clonotype. This chain uses TRBV13 with TRBJ2-7; 8 bases fit TRBD1. The CDR3 extends over 14 amino acids. V shed 4 bases and J 6 bases; nucleotides not matched to a gene: 8. From germline, CDR1 is PRHDT and CDR2 FYEKMQ (reference sequence). The CDR3 coding sequence is TGTGCCAGCAGCTCAGACAGGGGTAGAGCCGAGCAGTACTTC. This sequence encodes CASSSDRGRAEQYF.

The table lists this clonotype with many counts. The chain links TRBV5-1 to TRBJ2-7; no clear D. Per germline, CDR1 SGHRS and CDR2 YFSETQ. CDR3 length: 15 residues. The V gene lost 4 bases and the J gene lost 1 base, with 15 bases spanning the gap. CDR3 region: CASSKALDQSYEQYF. In DNA, the CDR3 is TGCGCCAGCAGCAAAGCTTTAGACCAATCCTACGAGCAGTACTTC.